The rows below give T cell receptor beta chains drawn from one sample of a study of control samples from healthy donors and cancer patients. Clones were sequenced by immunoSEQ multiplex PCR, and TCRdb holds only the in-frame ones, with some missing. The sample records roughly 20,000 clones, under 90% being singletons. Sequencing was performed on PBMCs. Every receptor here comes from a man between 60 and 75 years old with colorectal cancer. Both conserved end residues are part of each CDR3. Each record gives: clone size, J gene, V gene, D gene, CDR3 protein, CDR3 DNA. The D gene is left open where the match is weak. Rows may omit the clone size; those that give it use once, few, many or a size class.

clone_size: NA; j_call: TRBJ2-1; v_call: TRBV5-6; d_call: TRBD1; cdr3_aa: CASSLPGQGRNEQFF; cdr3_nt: TGTGCCAGCAGCTTACCGGGACAGGGAAGGAATGAGCAGTTCTTC
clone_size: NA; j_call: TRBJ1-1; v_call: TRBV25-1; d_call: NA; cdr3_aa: CASSEWGGGSTEAFF; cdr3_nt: TGTGCCAGCAGTGAATGGGGAGGGGGGAGCACTGAAGCTTTCTTT
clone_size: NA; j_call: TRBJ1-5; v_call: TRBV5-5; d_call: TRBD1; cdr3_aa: CASSRSGGGNQPQHF; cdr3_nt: TGTGCCAGCAGCCGGTCAGGGGGGGGCAATCAGCCCCAGCATTTT
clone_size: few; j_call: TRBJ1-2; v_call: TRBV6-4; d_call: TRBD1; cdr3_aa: CASSLDRGRSGYTF; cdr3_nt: TGTGCCAGCAGCCTAGACAGGGGGCGTTCGGGCTACACCTTC
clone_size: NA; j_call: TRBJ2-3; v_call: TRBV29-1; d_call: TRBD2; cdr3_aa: CSVPPSGGHDTQYF; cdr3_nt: TGCAGCGTCCCCCCTAGCGGGGGGCACGATACGCAGTATTTT
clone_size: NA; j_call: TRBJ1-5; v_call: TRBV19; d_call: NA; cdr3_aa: CASSIAGQISNQPQHF; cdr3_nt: TGTGCCAGTAGTATAGCCGGACAGATTAGCAATCAGCCCCAGCATTTT
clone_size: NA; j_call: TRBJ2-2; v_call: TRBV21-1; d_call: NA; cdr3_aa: CASSKKGLAGSGELFF; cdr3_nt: TGTGCCAGCAGCAAAAAAGGGCTAGCGGGGTCCGGGGAGCTGTTTTTT
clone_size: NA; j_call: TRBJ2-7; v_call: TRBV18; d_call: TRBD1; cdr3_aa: CASSYRQGRTYEQYF; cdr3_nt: TGTGCCAGCTCGTACAGACAGGGGCGAACCTACGAGCAGTACTTC
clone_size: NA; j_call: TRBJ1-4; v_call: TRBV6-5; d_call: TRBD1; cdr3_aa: CASSSGGTNEKLFF; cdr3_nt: TGTGCCAGCAGTTCAGGGGGCACTAATGAAAAACTGTTTTTT
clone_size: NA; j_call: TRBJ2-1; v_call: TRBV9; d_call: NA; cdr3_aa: CASSFDGYNEQFF; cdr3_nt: TGTGCCAGCAGCTTTGACGGCTACAATGAGCAGTTCTTC
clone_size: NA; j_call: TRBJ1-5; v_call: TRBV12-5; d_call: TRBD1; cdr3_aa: CASRSLDRKGNQPQHF; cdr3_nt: TGTGCTAGTCGCTCCCTGGACAGGAAGGGCAATCAGCCCCAGCATTTT
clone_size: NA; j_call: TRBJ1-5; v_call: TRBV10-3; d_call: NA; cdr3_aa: CAISPGANQPQHF; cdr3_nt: TGTGCCATCAGCCCCGGGGCCAATCAGCCCCAGCATTTT
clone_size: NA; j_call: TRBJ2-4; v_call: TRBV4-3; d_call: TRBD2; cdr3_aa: CASSPGTSGGPTRGNIQYF; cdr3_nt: TGCGCCAGCAGCCCCGGGACTAGCGGGGGGCCGACCCGGGGAAACATTCAGTACTTC
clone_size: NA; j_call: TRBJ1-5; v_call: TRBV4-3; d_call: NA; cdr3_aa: CASSQVSGGNQPQHF; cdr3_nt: TGCGCCAGCAGCCAAGTCTCAGGGGGCAATCAGCCCCAGCATTTT
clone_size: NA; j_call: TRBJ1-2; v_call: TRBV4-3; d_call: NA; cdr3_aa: CASSRDQRTPYSYGYTF; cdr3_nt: TGCGCCAGCAGCCGAGATCAGAGGACCCCTTATAGTTATGGCTACACCTTC
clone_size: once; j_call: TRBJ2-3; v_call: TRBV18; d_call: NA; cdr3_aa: CASSSVSISSDSTDTQYF; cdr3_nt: TGTGCCAGCTCAAGTGTTTCGATCTCTAGCGATAGCACAGATACGCAGTATTTT
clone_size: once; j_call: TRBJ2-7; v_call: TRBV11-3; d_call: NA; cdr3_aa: CASSPRLGNYDEQYF; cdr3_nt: TGTGCCAGCAGCCCCCGTTTAGGGAATTACGACGAGCAGTACTTC
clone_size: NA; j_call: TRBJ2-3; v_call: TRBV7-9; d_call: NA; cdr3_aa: CASSLPERGTDTQYF; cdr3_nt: TGTGCCAGCAGCCTTCCGGAGCGGGGCACAGATACGCAGTATTTT
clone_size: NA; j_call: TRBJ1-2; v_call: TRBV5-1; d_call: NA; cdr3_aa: CASSLGPGNNYGYTF; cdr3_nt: TGCGCCAGCAGCTTGGGCCCGGGAAATAACTATGGCTACACCTTC
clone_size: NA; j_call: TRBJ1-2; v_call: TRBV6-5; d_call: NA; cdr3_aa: CASVREQTAYYGYTF; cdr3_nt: TGTGCCAGCGTGAGGGAACAGACAGCCTACTATGGCTACACCTTC
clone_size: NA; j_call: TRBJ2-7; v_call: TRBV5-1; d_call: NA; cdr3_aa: CASSQRPGGQKYEQYF; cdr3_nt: TGCGCCAGCAGCCAGCGCCCCGGCGGACAGAAATACGAGCAGTACTTC
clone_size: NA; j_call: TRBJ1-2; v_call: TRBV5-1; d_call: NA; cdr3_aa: CASSLTDRSDGYTF; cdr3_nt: TGCGCCAGCAGCTTGACGGACCGTAGTGATGGCTACACCTTC
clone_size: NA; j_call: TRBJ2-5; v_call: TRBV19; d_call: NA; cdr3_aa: CASSMMGETQYF; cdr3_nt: TGTGCCAGTAGTATGATGGGAGAGACCCAGTACTTC
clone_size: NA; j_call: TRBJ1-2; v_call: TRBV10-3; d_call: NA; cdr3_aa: CAIKPGHGTNYGYTF; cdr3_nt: TGTGCCATCAAGCCGGGACACGGTACTAACTATGGCTACACCTTC
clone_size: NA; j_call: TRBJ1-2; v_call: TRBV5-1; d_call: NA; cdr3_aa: CASSRDKDGYTF; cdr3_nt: TGCGCCAGCAGTCGCGACAAAGACGGCTACACCTTC
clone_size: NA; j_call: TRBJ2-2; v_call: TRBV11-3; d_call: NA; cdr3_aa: CASSQYLPAPNTGELFF; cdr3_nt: TGTGCCAGCAGTCAGTACTTGCCGGCCCCGAACACCGGGGAGCTGTTTTTT
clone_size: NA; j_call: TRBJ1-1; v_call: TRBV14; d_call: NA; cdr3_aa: CASSQVGGPRVNTEAFF; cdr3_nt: TGTGCCAGCAGCCAAGTGGGGGGCCCCCGGGTGAACACTGAAGCTTTCTTT
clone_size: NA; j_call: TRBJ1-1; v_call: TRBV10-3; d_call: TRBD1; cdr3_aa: CAIRSFEGQASTEAFF; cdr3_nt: TGTGCCATCAGATCATTTGAGGGACAGGCCAGCACTGAAGCTTTCTTT
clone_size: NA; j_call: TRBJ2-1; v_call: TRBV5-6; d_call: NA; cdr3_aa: CASSRQLVIYNEQFF; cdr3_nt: TGTGCCAGCAGCCGCCAATTAGTCATTTACAATGAGCAGTTCTTC
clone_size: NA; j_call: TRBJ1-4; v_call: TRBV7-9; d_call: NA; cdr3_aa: CATATATNEKLFF; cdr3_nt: TGTGCCACCGCGACAGCAACTAATGAAAAACTGTTTTTT
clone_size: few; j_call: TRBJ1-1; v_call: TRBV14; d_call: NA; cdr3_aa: CASSQDSDTGVYMGAFF; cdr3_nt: TGTGCCAGCAGCCAAGATTCGGACACGGGGGTTTACATGGGAGCTTTCTTT
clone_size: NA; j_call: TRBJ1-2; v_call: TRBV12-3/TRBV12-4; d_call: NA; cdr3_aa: CASKQGFDGYTF; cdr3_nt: TGTGCCAGCAAACAGGGATTTGATGGCTACACCTTC
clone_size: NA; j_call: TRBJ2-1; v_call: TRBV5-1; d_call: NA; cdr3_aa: CASSLYAGSSNEQFF; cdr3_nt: TGCGCCAGCAGCTTGTACGCCGGATCTAGCAATGAGCAGTTCTTC
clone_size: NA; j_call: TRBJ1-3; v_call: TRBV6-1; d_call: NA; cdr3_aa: CASSEPPTDWYSGNTIYF; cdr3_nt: TGTGCCAGCAGTGAACCCCCGACAGATTGGTACTCTGGAAACACCATATATTTT
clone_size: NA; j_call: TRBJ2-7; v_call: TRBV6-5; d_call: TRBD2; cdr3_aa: CASSPGTSTYEQYF; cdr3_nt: TGTGCCAGCAGCCCCGGGACTAGTACGTACGAGCAGTACTTC
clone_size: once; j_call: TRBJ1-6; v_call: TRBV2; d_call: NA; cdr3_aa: CASKTNGDNSPLHF; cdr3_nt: TGTGCCAGCAAGACTAACGGTGATAATTCACCCCTCCACTTT
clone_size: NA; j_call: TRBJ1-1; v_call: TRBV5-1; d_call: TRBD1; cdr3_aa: CASSYLGQGTEAFF; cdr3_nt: TGCGCCAGCAGCTATCTCGGACAGGGCACTGAAGCTTTCTTT
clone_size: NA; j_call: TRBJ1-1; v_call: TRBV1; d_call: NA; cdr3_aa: CTSSIRVNGTEAFF; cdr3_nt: TGCACCAGCAGCATCAGGGTAAATGGCACTGAAGCTTTCTTT
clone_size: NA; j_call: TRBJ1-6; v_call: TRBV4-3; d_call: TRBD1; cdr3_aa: CASSLDRTGEPFSPLHF; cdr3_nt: TGCGCCAGCAGCCTTGACCGGACAGGGGAGCCTTTTTCACCCCTCCACTTT
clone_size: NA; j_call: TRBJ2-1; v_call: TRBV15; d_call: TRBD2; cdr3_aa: CATRTSGGLYNEQFF; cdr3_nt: TGTGCCACCCGGACTAGCGGGGGCCTCTACAATGAGCAGTTCTTC
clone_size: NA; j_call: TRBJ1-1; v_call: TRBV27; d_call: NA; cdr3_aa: CASSFSQANTEAFF; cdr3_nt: TGTGCCAGCAGTTTTAGTCAGGCGAACACTGAAGCTTTCTTT
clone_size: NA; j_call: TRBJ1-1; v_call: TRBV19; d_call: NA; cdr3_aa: CASTMQGIGTEAFF; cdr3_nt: TGTGCCAGTACCATGCAGGGGATCGGGACTGAAGCTTTCTTT
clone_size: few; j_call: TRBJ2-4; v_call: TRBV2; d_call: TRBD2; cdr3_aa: CASRGTSGGKDIQYF; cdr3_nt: TGTGCCAGCAGAGGGACTAGCGGGGGGAAGGACATTCAGTACTTC
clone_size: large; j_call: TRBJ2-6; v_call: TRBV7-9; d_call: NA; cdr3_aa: CASGTDRERGWIGANVLTF; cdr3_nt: TGTGCCAGCGGGACAGACAGGGAGCGGGGGTGGATCGGGGCCAACGTCCTGACTTTC
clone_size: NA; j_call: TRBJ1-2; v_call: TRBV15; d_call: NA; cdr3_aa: CATSRPDTLNYGYTF; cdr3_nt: TGTGCCACCAGCAGACCGGACACCCTCAACTATGGCTACACCTTC
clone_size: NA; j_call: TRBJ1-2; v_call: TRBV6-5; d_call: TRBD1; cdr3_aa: CASSYSLRTGDGYTF; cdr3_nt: TGTGCCAGCAGTTACTCCCTCAGGACAGGGGATGGCTACACCTTC
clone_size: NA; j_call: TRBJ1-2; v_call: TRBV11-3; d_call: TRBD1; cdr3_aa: CASSLDPTTGANGYTF; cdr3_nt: TGTGCCAGCAGCTTAGATCCGACCACAGGGGCTAATGGCTACACCTTC
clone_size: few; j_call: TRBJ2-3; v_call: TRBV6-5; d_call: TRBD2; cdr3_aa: CASSERGANTDTQYF; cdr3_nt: TGTGCCAGTTCCGAGCGGGGCGCTAACACAGATACGCAGTATTTT
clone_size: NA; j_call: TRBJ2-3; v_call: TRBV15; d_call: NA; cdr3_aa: CATSSGRGGWTDTQYF; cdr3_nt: TGTGCCACCAGCAGTGGTCGGGGAGGATGGACAGATACGCAGTATTTT
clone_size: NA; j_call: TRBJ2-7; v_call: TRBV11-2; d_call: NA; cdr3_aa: CASSFRRDPSYEQYF; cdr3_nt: TGTGCCAGCAGCTTCCGCCGGGACCCCTCCTACGAGCAGTACTTC
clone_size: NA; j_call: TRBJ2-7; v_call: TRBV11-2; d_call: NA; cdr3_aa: CASSPYLTQGATYEQYF; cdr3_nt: TGTGCCAGCAGCCCCTACTTAACACAGGGCGCAACCTACGAGCAGTACTTC
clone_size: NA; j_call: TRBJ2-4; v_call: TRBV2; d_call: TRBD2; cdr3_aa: CASSGGAKNIQYF; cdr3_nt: TGTGCCAGCAGCGGGGGGGCCAAAAACATTCAGTACTTC
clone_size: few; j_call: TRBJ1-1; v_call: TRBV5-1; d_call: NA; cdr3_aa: CASSLLGGVRLNTEAFF; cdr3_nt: TGCGCCAGCAGCTTGCTCGGGGGCGTTCGATTGAACACTGAAGCTTTCTTT
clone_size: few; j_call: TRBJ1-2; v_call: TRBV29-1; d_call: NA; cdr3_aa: CSVYDYGYTF; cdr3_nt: TGCAGCGTTTATGACTATGGCTACACCTTC
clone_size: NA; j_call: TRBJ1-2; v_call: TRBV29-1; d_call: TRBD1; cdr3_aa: CSGATGGDYGYTF; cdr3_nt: TGCAGCGGGGCGACAGGGGGAGACTATGGCTACACCTTC